One T cell receptor (beta chain) is described in this entry. The sample belongs to a study of PD-L1 blockade in urothelial cancer. Background on the study: About nine tenths of the roughly 30 patients were men whose urothelial cancer was bladder-origin. Each blood sample yielded a median of 141,255 T cells. Investigators checked blood 3 weeks (second dose) and 6 weeks after treatment start. As for prior chemotherapy regimens, patients had received 0 to 3.

Libraries were prepared by immunoSEQ multiplex PCR; TCRdb keeps only in-frame clonotypes and omits some of them. Of tens of thousands of clones in the sample, about 80% were seen once. The time point here: pretreatment peripheral blood. From germline, CDR1 is SNHLY and CDR2 FYNNEI. V dropped 7 bases and J dropped 5; count of bases not matched to a gene: 13. This CDR3 region has 15 residues. The starting material was PBMCs, obtained around atezolizumab (anti-PD-L1) treatment. The clonotype was recovered from a man aged 50-59 years with urothelial cancer. The chain links TRBV2 to TRBJ2-5; 7 positions agree with TRBD2. Written as DNA, the CDR3 is TGTGCCAGCAAAGTCCTGAGCGGGGCTCTGGAGACCCAGTACTTC. Its protein is CASKVLSGALETQYF. Looking up the rest from reference TRBV2 and TRBJ2-5 gives the full variable domain: EPEVTQTPSHQVTQMGQEVILRCVPISNHLYFYWYRQILGQKVEFLVSFYNNEISEKSEIFDDQFSVERPDGSNFTLKIRSTKLEDSAMYFCASKVLSGALETQYFGPGTRLLVL.